These T cell receptor beta chains were read from a single sample in a study of blood T cell repertoires in COVID-19. Sequencing was performed with immunoSEQ multiplex PCR; in TCRdb, only in-frame clones are kept and a portion is missing. The sample records roughly 260,000 clones, under 95% being singletons. Sequencing input: PBMCs or T cells enriched from blood (not recorded which). The receptors stem from a woman aged 18 to 35 who had recovered from COVID-19. The conserved cysteine and the conserved F or W are not part of the CDR3 here. Each record gives: J gene, V gene, CDR3 protein.

TRBJ1-2,TRBV4-2,ASSLENNPNYGYT
TRBJ1-5,TRBV28,ASSWDRVGQPQH
TRBJ1-1,TRBV27,ASSPISWDRGTEAF
TRBJ2-1,TRBV4-3,ASSQDLGGAPTYNEQF
TRBJ1-2,TRBV4-2,ASSQVFQGYGYT
TRBJ2-1,TRBV3-1/TRBV3-2,ASSQVGTSGIL
TRBJ1-2,TRBV28,ASSLETGGLSS
TRBJ1-5,TRBV5-1,ASSLLPDQPQH
TRBJ1-6,TRBV28,ASRLDRANTLH
TRBJ1-4,TRBV2,ASSAHRSNEKLF
TRBJ1-2,TRBV15,ATSRGGGIGYT
TRBJ1-1,TRBV19,ASSTLGAPATEAF
TRBJ2-1,TRBV4-1,ASSQGLANTYNEQF
TRBJ1-2,TRBV7-3,ASSPISGGGYT
TRBJ2-1,TRBV28,ASRRTGTGGLLEQF
TRBJ1-2,TRBV5-5,ASSSGQGAYGYT
TRBJ2-2,TRBV18,ASSPPQGNTGELF
TRBJ1-3,TRBV20-1,SASTGTLPPGNTIY
TRBJ1-2,TRBV5-1,ASSLTGAPYGYT
TRBJ2-1,TRBV9,ASSIAPGGDYNEQF
TRBJ2-2,TRBV5-8,ASSLSVNTGELF
TRBJ2-1,TRBV10-3,AISEGLASYNEQF
TRBJ1-1,TRBV19,ASSLKRNTEAF
TRBJ2-1,TRBV15,ATSNPLAEYNEQF
TRBJ2-5,TRBV10-1,ASSERGTQETQY
TRBJ1-2,TRBV6-1,ASSEVGSGGYGYT
TRBJ1-2,TRBV9,ATKSGAGYT
TRBJ2-3,TRBV10-3,AISNTGLAGEADTQY
TRBJ1-2,TRBV10-3,AISESRDTNYGYT
TRBJ2-1,TRBV12-5,ASGLVLNNEQF